What follows are 8 T cell receptor beta chains derived from one specimen sequenced in a study of response to subunit inactivated influenza vaccine. Via MiXCR, TCRdb re-called the RT-PCR reads, giving one row per CDR3 protein. The repertoire has about 780,000 distinct CDR3 sequences, around 20% of them found once; the top ten carry 11%. The sample was PBMCs from blood, taken 5 to 6 days after vaccination. All receptors derive from a man in his forties or fifties who received an inactivated influenza vaccine.

This clonotype was counted a few times. The chain's CDR3 is CSATTGVNQPQHF. The CDR3 DNA is TGCAGTGCTACGACAGGGGTAAATCAGCCCCAGCATTTT. V gene TRBV20-1 combines with J gene TRBJ1-5, with TRBD1 matching over 8 bases. Per the germline V gene, CDR1 is DFQATT and CDR2 is SNEGSKA (reference sequence). The CDR3 has 13 amino acids. The V and J ends lost 4 bases and 4 bases, in that order; junction bases with no gene match: 3.

In this sample, this clonotype turned up a few times. This chain connects TRBV24-1 to TRBJ2-2; D not resolved. CDR1 is KGHDR, CDR2 SFDVKD, per germline. V lost 9 bases and J 3 bases, leaving 10 bases between the germline ends. The CDR3 runs to 13 residues. This CDR3 reads CATRDWDTGELFF. The CDR3 DNA reads TGTGCCACCCGCGATTGGGACACCGGGGAGCTGTTTTTT.

The V call is TRBV7-9, the J call TRBJ2-7; a weak D match, TRBD1 (5 bases). Germline V gene lookup returns CDR1 SEHNR and CDR2 FQNEAQ (reference sequence). V was clipped by 5 bases and J by 6 bases, with 17 bases between them. This CDR3 has 14 residues. CDR3 loop: CASSPAYRTGEQYF. The CDR3 bases are TGTGCCAGCAGCCCCGCCTACAGGACGGGCGAGCAGTACTTC.

This clonotype was counted only a few times. The chain carries TRBV29-1 and TRBJ2-3; TRBD1 agrees at 11 bases. This CDR3 contains 13 residues. CDR1 SQVTM and CDR2 ANQGSEA come from the germline V gene. V dropped 6 bases and J dropped 3; count of bases not matched to a gene: 2. The CDR3 DNA sequence: TGCAGCGTGGGGACAGGGGGAACAGATACGCAGTATTTT. Encoded protein: CSVGTGGTDTQYF.

This clonotype was seen a handful of times. The chain has TRBV24-1 and TRBJ2-7; perhaps TRBD2 as D (5 bases). The germline V and J ends were trimmed by 9 bases and 7 bases, with 15 bases remaining between them. CDR1 is KGHDR and CDR2 is SFDVKD in the germline V gene. This CDR3 is built from 12 residues. As DNA, the CDR3 is TGTGCCACCGGGAAGACGGGGAAAGAGCAGTACTTC. The encoded protein is CATGKTGKEQYF.

The rearrangement uses TRBV20-1 and TRBJ2-7; no definite D call. The CDR3 spans 13 residues. Germline-derived CDR1 and CDR2 are DFQATT and SNEGSKA (reference sequence). The V and J ends lost 6 bases and 2 bases respectively, with 14 bases between them. This chain's CDR3 is CSATPDVTYEQYF. CDR3 DNA sequence: TGCAGTGCCACCCCGGACGTTACCTACGAGCAGTACTTC.

J is TRBJ2-7 and V is TRBV12-3 or TRBV12-4; no clear D gene. CDR3 size: 14 residues. Trimming removed 4 bases at V and 0 bases at J, with 10 bases between. The CDR3 nucleotides are TGTGCCAGCAGTTCACTTAATCTCTCCTACGAGCAGTACTTC. It codes for CASSSLNLSYEQYF.

This clonotype was seen more than once but under ten times. The genes are TRBV4-3 and TRBJ1-1, with no clear D. Germline CDR1 LGHNA, CDR2 YSLEER. The V end was cut by 3 bases, the J end by 0 bases, with 8 bases between. There are 14 residues in the CDR3. CDR3 DNA sequence: TGCGCCAGCAGCCAGGAGGAACTGAACACTGAAGCTTTCTTT. This encodes CASSQEELNTEAFF.